Following are 13 T cell receptor beta chains from one sample sequenced in a study of T cell repertoires in cytomegalovirus infection. These receptors' targets are unknown. TCRdb ran MiXCR on the reads and lists one entry per CDR3 protein. The table shows about 900,000 distinct CDR3 sequences, with around 32% occurring only once. Specimen: cultured CD8+ T cells from PBMCs, collected from culture after CMV antigen stimulation. The receptors originated from a human donor in good health (CMV status not recorded). Some clones in this sample may be carry-over from other donors' samples.

The genes are TRBV2 and TRBJ2-7, with a tentative D call TRBD2 (5 bases). Trimming left V 8 bases short and J 4 bases short, with 9 bases between. The CDR3 totals 11 residues. CDR1 is SNHLY and CDR2 is FYNNEI in the germline V gene. The CDR3 is CASESGYEQYV. The CDR3 DNA reads TGTGCCAGCGAGTCGGGGTACGAGCAGTACGTC.

Ten or more counts support this clonotype. The rearrangement uses TRBV6-6 and TRBJ1-4, with a weak D call TRBD1 (6 bases). The CDR3 sequence is 15 residues long. Per germline, CDR1 MNHNY and CDR2 SVGAGI (reference sequence). Trimming pared 6 bases from V and 2 bases from J, leaving 13 bases between. The CDR3 nucleotides are TGTGCCAGCAGAAACAGGGAAGGGACTAATGAAAAACTGTTTTTT. It yields the protein CASRNREGTNEKLFF.

On this clonotype itself: One base away lies a much larger clone, so this may be a sequencing read error. The chain employs TRBV7-9 and TRBJ2-1, with 12 nucleotides matching TRBD2. The V gene's germline CDR1 is SEHNR and CDR2 FQNEAQ (reference sequence). This CDR3 region has 17 residues. CDR3 sequence: CVSSQGLAGISYNEQFF. The CDR3 nucleotides read TGTGTCAGCAGCCAAGGACTAGCGGGGATCTCCTACAATGAGCAGTTCTTC.

This clonotype has more than one count but fewer than ten. The chain couples TRBV20-1 to TRBJ1-5, with D maybe TRBD1 (6 bases). In germline, CDR1 is DFQATT, CDR2 SNEGSKA (reference sequence). The CDR3 has 13 amino acids. Trimming pared 6 bases from V and 0 bases from J, leaving 9 bases between. The CDR3 reads CSARGYSNQPQHF. CDR3 DNA sequence: TGCAGTGCCAGGGGCTATAGCAATCAGCCCCAGCATTTT.

This rearrangement joins TRBV11-2 to TRBJ2-7, with 7 bases that match TRBD1. The germline gives CDR1 SGHAT, CDR2 FQNNGV. The CDR3 sequence is 15 residues long. J was trimmed by 2 bases and V by 1 base; bases with no gene match: 5. CDR3 loop: CASSLGRGWTYEQYV. The CDR3, as DNA: TGTGCCAGCAGCTTAGGCAGGGGGTGGACCTACGAGCAGTACGTC.

The V gene is TRBV24-1, the J gene TRBJ1-1; D not certain. V was pared by 11 bases and J by 5 bases, with 14 bases between. The CDR3 length is 12 residues. Germline assignment: CDR1 KGHDR and CDR2 SFDVKD. CDR3 in amino acids: CAIEGPETEAFF. DNA for the CDR3: TGTGCCATAGAGGGTCCGGAAACTGAAGCTTTCTTT.

This clonotype was recorded a few times. This chain links TRBV6-2 or TRBV6-3 with TRBJ2-7; no firm D call. The CDR3 covers 12 residues. Germline V gene sequence: CDR1 MNHEY, CDR2 SVGEGT. The V gene lost 2 bases and the J gene lost 6 bases, with 8 bases spanning the gap. The CDR3 loop reads CASSYKGLEQYV. In nucleotides, the CDR3 is TGTGCCAGCAGTTACAAAGGGCTCGAGCAGTACGTC.

This clonotype occurred a few times. The rearrangement joins TRBV7-9 to TRBJ2-5; 13 bases agree with TRBD2. This CDR3 comprises 18 residues. Trimming removed 6 bases from V and 0 bases from J; junction bases left unmatched: 10. Germline lookup yields CDR1 SEHNR and CDR2 FQNEAQ (reference sequence). The CDR3 sequence is CASRNGLAGAKYQETQYF. DNA of the CDR3: TGTGCCAGCAGAAATGGACTAGCGGGGGCGAAGTACCAAGAGACCCAGTACTTC.

The chain recombines TRBV6-1 with TRBJ2-6; D remains unclear. V dropped 6 bases and J dropped 4 bases, with 13 bases sitting between them. Germline V gene sequence: CDR1 MNHNS, CDR2 SASEGT. The length of the CDR3 is 15 residues. CDR3 sequence: CASRDPPRGANVLTF. As DNA, the CDR3 is TGTGCCAGCAGGGATCCCCCGAGAGGGGCCAACGTCCTGACTTTC.

This chain joins TRBV7-9 and TRBJ2-4; 12 nucleotides agree with TRBD1. The V and J ends lost 8 bases and 2 bases, in that order; junction bases with no gene match: 13. The CDR3 has 18 residues. Germline V CDR1 and CDR2: SEHNR, FQNEAQ (reference sequence). CDR3 residues: CASAGTGGAGTPKNIQYF. In DNA form, the CDR3 reads TGTGCCAGCGCCGGGACAGGGGGCGCCGGGACTCCCAAAAACATTCAGTACTTC.

This rearrangement joins TRBV19 to TRBJ2-1; no reliable D call. CDR3 length: 17 amino acids. V lost 0 bases and J lost 0, with 12 bases in between. CDR1 and CDR2 from the germline V gene are LNHDA and SQIVND (reference sequence). CDR3 sequence reads: CASSIDLGTSSYNEQFF. In nucleotides, the CDR3 is TGTGCCAGTAGTATAGACTTGGGCACGAGCTCCTACAATGAGCAGTTCTTC.

This clonotype was observed a handful of times. The gene calls are TRBV19 and TRBJ1-1; D perhaps matches TRBD1 (6 bases). The CDR3 is 14 amino acids. Germline-derived CDR1 and CDR2 are LNHDA and SQIVND (reference sequence). Trimming removed 3 bases from V and 4 bases from J, with 12 bases in between. The CDR3 DNA reads as TGTGCCAGTAGTATGGGGGCAGTGGCCACTGAAGCTTTCTTT. Its protein product is CASSMGAVATEAFF.

On this clonotype: At one of its ends the junction is not consistent with the germline gene, which may arise from a read error. This chain uses TRBV6-5 with TRBJ2-1, with D perhaps TRBD1 (6 bases). Germline CDR1 MNHEY, CDR2 SVGAGI. The CDR3 is 16 residues long. CDR3 in amino acids: CTSSYPGVAPGNEQFF. In DNA form, the CDR3 reads TGTACCAGCAGTTACCCAGGGGTAGCCCCCGGCAATGAGCAGTTCTTC.